One T cell receptor (beta chain) is described in this entry. Only in-frame clones appear in the TCRdb table, and some are missing; sequencing was by immunoSEQ multiplex PCR. This sample has about 27,000 clones; approximately 93% occur once, and the top ten carry about 1.2%. This CDR3 has 15 residues. Trimming took 5 bases from V and 6 from J; bases not matched to a gene: 5. Germline-derived CDR1 and CDR2 are SGHAT and FQNNGV. The data originate from a study of a mutant IDH1 vaccine in newly diagnosed glioma. As for the study in general: Treatment recipients were about 62% male and about 40% female, and their mean age was roughly 40 years.

Indicated time point: baseline, week 1 (first vaccination visit). Sample treatment: pre-vaccination baseline after standard-of-care therapy. This material consisted of PBMCs, taken from a glioma patient treated with radiotherapy, temozolomide or both. The TCR was taken from a man in his forties with glioma. This rearrangement joins TRBV11-2 to TRBJ2-1; the match to TRBD2 covers 12 bases. Written as DNA, the CDR3 is TGTGCCAGCAGCAGAGGACTAGCGGGGACCAATGAGCAGTTCTTC. This encodes CASSRGLAGTNEQFF.